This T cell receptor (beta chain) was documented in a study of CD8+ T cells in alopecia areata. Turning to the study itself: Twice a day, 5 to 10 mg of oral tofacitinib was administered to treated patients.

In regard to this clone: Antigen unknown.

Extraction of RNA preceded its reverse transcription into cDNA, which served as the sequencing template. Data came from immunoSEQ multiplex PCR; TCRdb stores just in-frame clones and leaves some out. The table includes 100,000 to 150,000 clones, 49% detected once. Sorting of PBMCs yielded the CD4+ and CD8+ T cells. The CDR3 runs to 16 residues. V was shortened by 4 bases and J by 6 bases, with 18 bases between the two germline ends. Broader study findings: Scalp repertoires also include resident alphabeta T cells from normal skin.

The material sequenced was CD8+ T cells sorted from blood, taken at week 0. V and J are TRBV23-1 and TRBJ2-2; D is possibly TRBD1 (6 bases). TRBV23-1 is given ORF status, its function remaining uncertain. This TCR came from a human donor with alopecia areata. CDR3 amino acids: CASSPAGVAFAGELFF. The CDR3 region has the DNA TGCGCCAGCAGTCCCGCAGGGGTGGCTTTCGCCGGGGAGCTGTTTTTT.